The clone carrying this T cell receptor beta chain appeared many times. Its antigen is undetermined. The entry originates in a study of T cells in Graves' hyperthyroidism and ophthalmopathy. The study's findings and limits: The model's output predicted ophthalmopathy at a median of roughly 6.9 months prior to onset. Most thyroid clonotypes that were expanded above 0.001 also turned up in blood.

Orbital computed tomography, thyroid ultrasound, serum thyroxine and TRAb, and clinical symptoms together informed the diagnoses. Amplified regions were TCR beta CDR3 sequences from RNA transcripts. Carried out on the TCR CDR3, a first-round RT-PCR used the HTBI primer set. TCRdb re-analysed the multiplex PCR reads in MiXCR, keeping a single row per CDR3 protein. This sample carries under 350,000 distinct CDR3 sequences, around 13% of them seen once, and the ten largest clones take approximately 35%. The sample was blood. This sequence originates from a woman aged 40 to 49 with Graves' ophthalmopathy.

The chain's CDR3 is CASSLNRGPGNTIYF. CDR3 DNA: TGTGCCAGCAGCCTGAACAGGGGGCCTGGAAACACCATATATTTT. The chain joins TRBV6-1 to TRBJ1-3, with TRBD1 matching 9 bases. CDR1 MNHNS and CDR2 SASEGT come from the germline V gene. The J segment lost 2 bases and the V segment lost 6 bases, leaving 5 bases of the junction unmatched. The CDR3 sequence is 15 residues long.